These 29 T cell receptor beta chains originate from one sample sequenced in a study of shared clonotypes between healthy human individuals (dated by TCRdb to 2020 to 2021). Library construction relied on the immunoSEQ multiplex PCR assay. The source is immuneACCESS, and TCRdb retained only in-frame sequences with V and J called. Part of the clones is not carried over; for the studies checked, unresolved V genes explain less than half of this, and the remainder is unexplained. The table for this sample lists about 2.4 million clones; approximately 94% of them were counted only once. The ten largest clones add up to 0.36% of the sample. Sample: naive CD4+ T cells from PBMCs. The cell subset or site label on this specimen signifies: CD45RA+ positively selected. These receptors were taken from a man aged 18 to 29 in good health. Some clones in this sample may be carry-over from other donors' samples.

The chain couples TRBV10-2 to TRBJ1-1; perhaps TRBD1 as D (5 bases). V was shortened by 7 bases and J by 6 bases, with 15 bases between the two germline ends. The CDR3 contains 13 residues. Germline V gene sequence: CDR1 WSHSY, CDR2 SAAADI. This chain's CDR3 is CASNRGFFSEAFF. CDR3 nucleotides: TGCGCCAGCAACCGGGGGTTCTTCTCTGAAGCTTTCTTT.

The chain uses TRBV7-8 and TRBJ2-2, with TRBD2 matching over 7 bases. The length of the CDR3 is 17 residues. Germline values: CDR1 SGHVS, CDR2 FQNEAQ. V was clipped by 1 base and J by 5 bases; unmatched bases: 10. CDR3 DNA: TGTGCCAGCAGCTTAGGTCCGGCGGGAGTCTATACCGGGGAGCTGTTTTTT. It translates to CASSLGPAGVYTGELFF.

The chain couples TRBV7-2 to TRBJ2-3; perhaps TRBD2 as D (5 bases). V shed 1 base and J shed 3 bases, with 11 bases lying between them. The CDR3 contains 15 residues. The germline CDR1 and CDR2 sequences are SGHTA and FQGNSA. The CDR3 sequence is CASSLGRIATDTQYF. The CDR3 nucleotides read TGTGCCAGCAGCTTAGGCCGGATAGCGACAGATACGCAGTATTTT.

J is TRBJ1-4 and V is TRBV18; no clear D gene. Trimming removed 2 bases at V and 0 bases at J, with 7 bases between. CDR1 and CDR2 from the germline V gene are KGHSH and LQKENI. The CDR3 is made up of 15 amino acids. The CDR3 spells CASSPTPATNEKLFF. The CDR3 DNA reads as TGTGCCAGCTCACCAACGCCCGCAACTAATGAAAAACTGTTTTTT.

The rearrangement links TRBV2 to TRBJ1-5; D unclear. Germline CDR1 and CDR2: SNHLY and FYNNEI. This CDR3 contains 15 residues. With 1 base removed from V and 4 bases from J, the gap between germline ends came to 11 bases. In DNA, the CDR3 is TGTGCCAGCAGTGAAGGGCGGACTGTGAATCAGCCCCAGCATTTT. This gives the protein CASSEGRTVNQPQHF. Variable domain in full (rest from reference TRBV2 and TRBJ1-5): EPEVTQTPSHQVTQMGQEVILRCVPISNHLYFYWYRQILGQKVEFLVSFYNNEISEKSEIFDDQFSVERPDGSNFTLKIRSTKLEDSAMYFCASSEGRTVNQPQHFGDGTRLSIL.

The CDR3 region has the DNA TGTGCCAGCAGTTTACGGGAGGAAGGCGGTGGGCAGTTCTTC. It codes for CASSLREEGGGQFF. This chain links TRBV27 with TRBJ2-1; TRBD2 agrees at 7 bases. The CDR3 sequence is 14 residues long. CDR1 is MNHEY, CDR2 SMNVEV, per germline (reference sequence). V shed 2 bases and J 12 bases; nucleotides not matched to a gene: 10.

This chain joins TRBV19 and TRBJ1-2; possible D gene TRBD1, 5 bases. V was cut by 6 bases and J by 4 bases, with 12 bases left in between. Germline V gives CDR1 LNHDA, CDR2 SQIVND (reference sequence). The CDR3 is 13 residues long. CDR3 coding DNA: TGTGCCAGTAGACGGGACGGACTCTATGGCTACACCTTC. Translation gives CASRRDGLYGYTF.

This clone was recorded once. The V call is TRBV27, the J call TRBJ2-7; D possibly corresponds to TRBD2 (5 bases). Trimming shortened V by 9 bases and J by 0 bases, and 30 bases separated the two germline ends. The CDR3 consists of 19 residues. Germline V gene data show CDR1 as MNHEY and CDR2 as SMNVEV (reference sequence). The CDR3 DNA reads TGTGCCAGGGATTTCTCAGGCGGGCGGGCAGATTTCAGCTCCTACGAGCAGTACTTC. Translating it yields CARDFSGGRADFSSYEQYF.

The genes are TRBV5-4 and TRBJ1-4; 8 bases map to TRBD1. The CDR3 has 14 residues. CDR1 and CDR2 from the germline V gene are SGHNT and YYREEE (reference sequence). The J segment lost 6 bases and the V segment lost 4 bases, leaving 5 bases of the junction unmatched. DNA of the CDR3: TGTGCCAGCAGCCAAGGACAGGGAGATGAAAAACTGTTTTTT. This gives the protein CASSQGQGDEKLFF.

This rearrangement joins TRBV30 to TRBJ2-7; 8 nucleotides align to TRBD1. V shed 2 bases and J 4 bases; nucleotides not matched to a gene: 7. In germline, CDR1 is GTSNPN, CDR2 SVGIG (reference sequence). CDR3 length: 14 amino acids. CDR3 nucleotides: TGTGCCTGGAGTCTCCGGACAGGGTCGTACGAGCAGTACTTC. This sequence encodes CAWSLRTGSYEQYF.

This clone was counted only a few times. The gene calls are TRBV28 and TRBJ1-1, with a weak D call TRBD1 (5 bases). Per the germline V gene, CDR1 is MDHEN and CDR2 is SYDVKM. V was shortened by 8 bases and J by 1 base, with 11 bases between the two germline ends. This CDR3 region has 13 residues. CDR3 residues: CASRRGKNTEAFF. As DNA, the CDR3 is TGTGCCAGCCGTCGGGGCAAGAACACTGAAGCTTTCTTT.

This chain links TRBV9 with TRBJ2-5; D is uncertain. This CDR3 is built from 14 residues. V was shortened by 3 bases and J by 4 bases, with 13 bases between the two germline ends. The germline gives CDR1 SGDLS, CDR2 YYNGEE. CDR3 nucleotides: TGTGCCAGCAGCGGCCCGTTGAGGCGAGAGACCCAGTACTTC. It is translated as CASSGPLRRETQYF.

The V gene is TRBV2, the J gene TRBJ1-6, with D uncertain. This CDR3 has 15 amino acids. V was pared by 3 bases and J by 2 bases, with 8 bases between. Germline V gene data show CDR1 as SNHLY and CDR2 as FYNNEI. The CDR3 nucleotides read TGTGCCAGCAGTGATGGTTTTCCCTATAATTCACCCCTCCACTTT. Translating gives CASSDGFPYNSPLHF.

The chain uses TRBV28 and TRBJ2-5, with 7 bases aligning to TRBD2. The CDR3 has 17 amino acids. Germline CDR1 is MDHEN and CDR2 is SYDVKM. The junction had 13 bases not matched to a gene; V was cut back by 1 base and J by 5 bases. CDR3: CASSLFSVPGGGETQYF. CDR3 nucleotide sequence: TGTGCCAGCAGTTTATTCAGCGTACCGGGGGGTGGGGAGACCCAGTACTTC.

The rearrangement links TRBV29-1 to TRBJ2-1; 9 nucleotides match TRBD2. CDR3 length equals 14 residues. The junction had 4 bases not matched to a gene; V was cut back by 2 bases and J by 5 bases. Germline-derived CDR1 and CDR2 are SQVTM and ANQGSEA. Here the CDR3 DNA reads TGCAGCGTTGAAAGACTAGCGGAAAACAATGAGCAGTTCTTC. Amino acid sequence: CSVERLAENNEQFF.

The rearrangement joins TRBV30 to TRBJ1-5, with D tentatively TRBD1 (5 bases). Germline CDR1 is GTSNPN and CDR2 is SVGIG (reference sequence). V was clipped by 2 bases and J by 2 bases, with 10 bases between them. The CDR3 contains 14 residues. CDR3 in amino acids: CAWSMGGGNQPQHF. CDR3 DNA: TGTGCCTGGAGTATGGGGGGAGGCAATCAGCCCCAGCATTTT.

The rearrangement uses TRBV7-7 and TRBJ2-2; 9 bases are a match to TRBD2. Losses at the gene ends were 3 bases for V and 0 bases for J; bases not matched to a gene: 2. The CDR3 contains 16 residues. Germline CDR1 is SSHAT and CDR2 is FNYEAQ (reference sequence). The CDR3 DNA is TGTGCCAGCAGCTTCACTAGCGGGCCGAACACCGGGGAGCTGTTTTTT. Residues: CASSFTSGPNTGELFF.

On this clone itself: The identical CDR3 is also encoded by other nucleotide sequences in the sample. The rearrangement joins TRBV28 to TRBJ1-2; D call uncertain. V shed 2 bases and J shed 5 bases, with 6 bases lying between them. This CDR3 has 12 residues. Germline CDR1 is MDHEN and CDR2 is SYDVKM. The CDR3 here is CASSLKGYGYTF. CDR3 bases: TGTGCCAGCAGTTTAAAGGGTTATGGCTACACCTTC.

V is TRBV10-1 and J is TRBJ2-3, with a tentative D call TRBD2 (7 bases). V lost 6 bases, J lost 1 base, and 20 bases lay in between. Germline CDR1 and CDR2: WNHNN and SYGVQD (reference sequence). The CDR3 runs to 17 residues. The CDR3 loop reads CASRGGANSGRTDTQYF. The CDR3 DNA follows: TGCGCCAGCAGGGGGGGGGCAAATAGCGGCCGCACAGATACGCAGTATTTT.

The genes are TRBV2 and TRBJ2-1; 9 nucleotides agree with TRBD1. Germline trimming cut 5 bases from V and 2 bases from J; bases unmatched to any gene: 7. The germline V gene encodes CDR1 SNHLY and CDR2 FYNNEI. This CDR3 is 16 amino acids long. The DNA for the CDR3 is TGTGCCAGCAGTTACACAGGGGGCTCTACCTACAATGAGCAGTTCTTC. Residues: CASSYTGGSTYNEQFF.

For this clone: Other DNA sequences from this sample encode an identical CDR3 as well. This chain links TRBV5-1 with TRBJ1-3; D uncertain. The CDR3 has 14 amino acids. Germline values: CDR1 SGHRS, CDR2 YFSETQ. Trimming pared 0 bases from V and 0 bases from J, leaving 4 bases between. CDR3 sequence (DNA): TGCGCCAGCAGCTTGGGAGTCTCTGGAAACACCATATATTTT. This translates into CASSLGVSGNTIYF.

CDR3 protein: CASSFRDTGRYNEQFF. In nucleotides, the CDR3 is TGTGCCAGCAGCTTTAGGGATACCGGGCGATACAATGAGCAGTTCTTC. V and J are TRBV7-9 and TRBJ2-1; D remains ambiguous. V was clipped by 3 bases and J by 4 bases, with 16 bases between them. Germline CDR1 and CDR2: SEHNR and FQNEAQ (reference sequence). The CDR3 sequence is 16 residues long.

The chain combines TRBV18 with TRBJ1-1; D remains unclear. The V end was cut by 2 bases, the J end by 1 base, with 5 bases between. CDR1 and CDR2 from the germline V gene are KGHSH and LQKENI. This CDR3 has 13 amino acids. CDR3 loop: CASSPWGNTEAFF. In nucleotides, the CDR3 is TGTGCCAGCTCACCATGGGGGAACACTGAAGCTTTCTTT. Combining the CDR3 with reference TRBV18 and TRBJ1-1 gives the whole variable domain NAGVMQNPRHLVRRRGQEARLRCSPMKGHSHVYWYRQLPEEGLKFMVYLQKENIIDESGMPKERFSAEFPKEGPSILRIQQVVRGDSAAYFCASSPWGNTEAFFGQGTRLTVV.

This clone has just a few counts. The gene calls are TRBV12-5 and TRBJ1-1; TRBD1 aligns across 11 bases. Trimming cost V 7 bases and J 7 bases; bases outside gene matches: 8. Germline CDR1 LGHNT, CDR2 FRNRAP. This CDR3 has 14 residues. The CDR3 DNA reads as TGTGCTAGTGAACTGGGGACAGGGGGAGGTGAAGCTTTCTTT. Amino acids: CASELGTGGGEAFF.

As concerns this clone: This CDR3 is also generated by other DNA sequences in the sample. This chain uses TRBV28 with TRBJ2-2, with a weak D call TRBD1 (5 bases). The CDR3 contains 14 residues. V lost 6 bases and J lost 2, with 10 bases in between. The germline V gene has CDR1 MDHEN and CDR2 SYDVKM. The CDR3, as DNA: TGTGCCAGCAGCCCAGGACAAAACACCGGGGAGCTGTTTTTT. Translated: CASSPGQNTGELFF.

The rearrangement uses TRBV4-1 and TRBJ2-5, with 10 bases aligning to TRBD2. The CDR3 length is 18 residues. V was clipped by 2 bases and J by 4 bases; unmatched bases: 13. CDR1 is MGHRA and CDR2 is YSYEKL in the germline V gene. The CDR3 region is CASSQKGRAGGAGETQYF. The CDR3 coding sequence is TGCGCCAGCAGCCAAAAGGGACGAGCGGGAGGGGCGGGAGAGACCCAGTACTTC.

This sequence joins TRBV6-5 and TRBJ2-5; no clear D. Judging by the DNA end, TRBJ2-7 fits better; the J call may be wrong. The germline V gene has CDR1 MNHEY and CDR2 SVGAGI. The length of the CDR3 is 13 residues. In DNA, the CDR3 is TGTGCCAGCAGTTTACGGAGCTCCTACGAGCAGTACTTC. Its translation: CASSLRSSYEQYF.

This clone was observed a single time. The rearrangement links TRBV19 to TRBJ2-3, with TRBD2 identical over 11 bases. The germline gives CDR1 LNHDA, CDR2 SQIVND (reference sequence). The CDR3 runs 17 residues. Unmatched junction bases numbered 7, after V lost 5 bases and J lost 0 bases. The CDR3 loop reads CASSRLAGGFSTDTQYF. The CDR3 coding sequence is TGTGCCAGTAGTCGGCTAGCGGGAGGATTTAGCACAGATACGCAGTATTTT.

With regard to this clone: Other DNA sequences from this sample encode an identical CDR3 as well. The rearrangement links TRBV28 to TRBJ2-2, with D perhaps matching TRBD2 (6 bases). This CDR3 spans 15 amino acids. Germline-derived CDR1 and CDR2 are MDHEN and SYDVKM. V dropped 0 bases and J dropped 3 bases, with 8 bases sitting between them. CDR3 DNA: TGTGCCAGCAGTTTATGGACGGGGGACACCGGGGAGCTGTTTTTT. It specifies CASSLWTGDTGELFF.